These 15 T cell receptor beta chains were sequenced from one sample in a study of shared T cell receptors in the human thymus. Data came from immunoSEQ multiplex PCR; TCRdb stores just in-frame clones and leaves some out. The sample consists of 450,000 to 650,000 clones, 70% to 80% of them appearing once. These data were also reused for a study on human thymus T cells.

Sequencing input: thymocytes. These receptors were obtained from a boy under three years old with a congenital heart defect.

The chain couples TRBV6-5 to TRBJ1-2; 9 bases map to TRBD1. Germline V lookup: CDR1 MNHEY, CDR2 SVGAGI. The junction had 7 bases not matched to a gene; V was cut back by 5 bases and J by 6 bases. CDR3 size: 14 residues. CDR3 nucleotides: TGTGCCAGCAGTAATATGACAGGGGGAAATGGCTACACCTTC. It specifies CASSNMTGGNGYTF.

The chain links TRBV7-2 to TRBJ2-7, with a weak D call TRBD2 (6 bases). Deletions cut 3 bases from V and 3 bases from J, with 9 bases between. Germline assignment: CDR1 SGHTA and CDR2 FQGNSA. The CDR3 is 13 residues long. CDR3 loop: CASSLGRSYEQYF. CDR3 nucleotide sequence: TGTGCCAGCAGCTTGGGGAGGAGCTACGAGCAGTACTTC.

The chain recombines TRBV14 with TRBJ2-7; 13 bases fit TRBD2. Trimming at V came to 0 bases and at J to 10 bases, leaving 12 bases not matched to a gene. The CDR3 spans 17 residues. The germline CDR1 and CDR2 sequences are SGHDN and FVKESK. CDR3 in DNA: TGTGCCAGCAGCCAAGATCAGGAAGGACTAGCGGGAGCGGGACAGTACTTC. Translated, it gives CASSQDQEGLAGAGQYF.

DNA of the CDR3: TGTGCCAGCAGCCGAGATTTTCGGGAGCAGTACTTC. Translating gives CASSRDFREQYF. The chain joins TRBV4-2 to TRBJ2-7; D is uncertain. Per germline, CDR1 LGHNA and CDR2 YNFKEQ. With 4 bases removed from V and 7 bases from J, the gap between germline ends came to 11 bases. The CDR3 consists of 12 residues.

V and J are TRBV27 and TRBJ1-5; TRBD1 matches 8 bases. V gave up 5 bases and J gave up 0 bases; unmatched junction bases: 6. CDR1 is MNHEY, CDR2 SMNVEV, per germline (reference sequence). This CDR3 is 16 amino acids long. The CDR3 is CASSQQGGLSNQPQHF. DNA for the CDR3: TGTGCCAGCAGTCAACAGGGGGGCCTTAGCAATCAGCCCCAGCATTTT.

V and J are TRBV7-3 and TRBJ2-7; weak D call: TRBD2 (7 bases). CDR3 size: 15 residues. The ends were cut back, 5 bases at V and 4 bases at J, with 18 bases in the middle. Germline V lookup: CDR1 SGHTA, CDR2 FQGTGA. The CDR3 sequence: CASSPTGGAWYEQYF. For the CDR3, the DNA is TGTGCCAGCAGCCCGACTGGGGGGGCTTGGTACGAGCAGTACTTC.

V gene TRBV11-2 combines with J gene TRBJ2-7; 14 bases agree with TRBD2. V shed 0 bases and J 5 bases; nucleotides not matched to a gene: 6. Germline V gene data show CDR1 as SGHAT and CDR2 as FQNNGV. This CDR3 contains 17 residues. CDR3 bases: TGTGCCAGCAGCTTAGACCCACCGGGACTAGCGGGAGACGAGCAGTACTTC. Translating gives CASSLDPPGLAGDEQYF.

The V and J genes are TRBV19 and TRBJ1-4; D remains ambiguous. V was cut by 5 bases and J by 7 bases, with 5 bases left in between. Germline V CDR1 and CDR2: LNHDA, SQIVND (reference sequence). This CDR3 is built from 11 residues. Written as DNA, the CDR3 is TGTGCCAGTAGTTCCGTTGAAAAACTGTTTTTT. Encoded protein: CASSSVEKLFF.

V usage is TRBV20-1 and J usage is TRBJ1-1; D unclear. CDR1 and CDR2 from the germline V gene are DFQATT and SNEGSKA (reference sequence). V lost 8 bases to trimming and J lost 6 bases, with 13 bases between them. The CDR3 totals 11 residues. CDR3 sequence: CSTDGKSEAFF. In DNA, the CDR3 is TGCAGTACGGACGGGAAATCTGAAGCTTTCTTT.

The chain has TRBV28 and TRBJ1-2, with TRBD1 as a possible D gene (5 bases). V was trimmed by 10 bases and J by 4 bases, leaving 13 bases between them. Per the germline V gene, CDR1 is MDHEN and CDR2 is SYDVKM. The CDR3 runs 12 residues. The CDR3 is CATLRGVYGYTF. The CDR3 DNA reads TGTGCCACCCTTCGGGGGGTCTATGGCTACACCTTC.

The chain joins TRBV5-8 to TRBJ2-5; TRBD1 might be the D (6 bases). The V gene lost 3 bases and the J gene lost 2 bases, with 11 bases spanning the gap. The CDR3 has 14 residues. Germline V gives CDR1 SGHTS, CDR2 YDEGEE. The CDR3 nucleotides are TGTGCCAGCAGCTGGGGACACCCTCAAGAGACCCAGTACTTC. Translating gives CASSWGHPQETQYF.

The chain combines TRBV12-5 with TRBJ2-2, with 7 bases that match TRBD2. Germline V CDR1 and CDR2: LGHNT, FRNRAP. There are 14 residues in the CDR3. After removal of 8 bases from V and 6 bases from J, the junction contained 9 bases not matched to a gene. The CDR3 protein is CASQIPGGPGELFF. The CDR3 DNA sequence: TGTGCTAGTCAGATACCGGGAGGCCCCGGGGAGCTGTTTTTT.

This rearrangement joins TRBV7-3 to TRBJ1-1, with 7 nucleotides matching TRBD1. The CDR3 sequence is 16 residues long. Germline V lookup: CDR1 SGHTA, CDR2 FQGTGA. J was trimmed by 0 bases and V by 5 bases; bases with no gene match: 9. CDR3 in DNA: TGTGCCAGCAGCCCCGGGACAGTTTCCATGAACACTGAAGCTTTCTTT. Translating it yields CASSPGTVSMNTEAFF.

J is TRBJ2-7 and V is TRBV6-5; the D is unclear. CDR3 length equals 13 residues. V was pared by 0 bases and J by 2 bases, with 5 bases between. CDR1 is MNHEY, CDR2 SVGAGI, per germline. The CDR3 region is CASSYSRAYEQYF. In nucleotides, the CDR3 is TGTGCCAGCAGTTACTCAAGAGCCTACGAGCAGTACTTC.

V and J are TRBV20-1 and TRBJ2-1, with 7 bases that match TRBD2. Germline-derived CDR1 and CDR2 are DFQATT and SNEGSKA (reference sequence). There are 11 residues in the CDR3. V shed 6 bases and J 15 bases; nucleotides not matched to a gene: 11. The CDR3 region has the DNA TGCAGTGCCGGGAAGACTAGCTTGCCGTTCTTC. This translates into CSAGKTSLPFF.